This TCR beta chain emerged from a study of T cell repertoires in cytomegalovirus infection. Broader study findings: People with CMV and the relevant HLA were identified by cumulative public TCR beta family frequency.

Via MiXCR, TCRdb re-called the reads, giving one row per CDR3 protein. The sample gives 650,000 to 850,000 distinct CDR3 sequences, 25% to 35% of which show up once; about an eighth is in the top ten. Points on this clonotype: Its specificity is unknown.

Per germline, CDR1 MNHEY and CDR2 SMNVEV (reference sequence). CDR3 length equals 15 residues. Losses at the gene ends were 5 bases for V and 5 bases for J; bases not matched to a gene: 10. This chain uses TRBV27 with TRBJ2-5; TRBD2 matches at 8 bases. This clonotype originated in a human donor in good health (CMV status not recorded). Some clones in this sample may be carry-over from other donors' samples. The sequences come from cultured CD8+ T cells from PBMCs, collected from culture after CMV antigen stimulation. Here the CDR3 reads CASSPRGGRTETQYF. The CDR3 DNA is TGTGCCAGCAGTCCCCGGGGGGGTAGAACGGAGACCCAGTACTTC.